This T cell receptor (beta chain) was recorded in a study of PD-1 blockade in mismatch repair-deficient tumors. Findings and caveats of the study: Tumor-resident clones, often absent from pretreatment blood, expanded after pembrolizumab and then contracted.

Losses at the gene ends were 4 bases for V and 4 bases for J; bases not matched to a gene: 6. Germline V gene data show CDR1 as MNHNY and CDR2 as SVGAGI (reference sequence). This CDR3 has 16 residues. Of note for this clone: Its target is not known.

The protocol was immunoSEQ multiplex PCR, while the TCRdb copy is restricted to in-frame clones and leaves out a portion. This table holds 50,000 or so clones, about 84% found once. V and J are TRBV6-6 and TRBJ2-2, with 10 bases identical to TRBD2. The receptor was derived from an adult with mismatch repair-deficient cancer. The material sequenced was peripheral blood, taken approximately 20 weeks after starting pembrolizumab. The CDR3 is CASSSTAGGPTGELFF. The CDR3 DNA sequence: TGTGCCAGCAGTTCCACAGCGGGAGGGCCCACCGGGGAGCTGTTTTTT.